This TCR beta chain was sequenced for a study of blood T cell repertoires in COVID-19 (TCRdb year 2020). Regarding the research as a whole: The collaborator samples originated in the United States, Italy and Spain and spanned the acute and convalescent phases of COVID-19. Where available, HLA class I and class II types were obtained from metadata supplied by the sample provider rather than from assay-based typing. The samples were drawn from two sources: the first 160 participants of the ongoing ImmuneRACE study, and over 950 subjects contributed by 6 global collaborators. The material from the prospective study consisted of cDNA or gDNA derived from T cells, B-cell-depleted T cells, or PBMCs. The repertoires were released in a freely available public database meant as a resource for research on the immune response to SARS-CoV-2. A de-identified subject ID, COVID-19 status, age in years and sex were almost always included in the sample metadata. Deeply sampled blood TCRbeta repertoires from subjects exposed to, actively infected with, or recovered from COVID-19 were included in the dataset. Broad study findings and their caveats: The amount of clinical and demographic metadata varied by source and participant and was provided uncurated.

With respect to this clone: The target of this receptor is not known. No much larger clonotype is one base removed from it; base qualities were not supplied.

Enrolling through a virtual design, the prospective study's participants ranged in age from about 18 to 100 years and lived across 24 United States geographic areas. In the prospective study, cohorts were assigned on the basis of participant-reported clinical history obtained from a screening survey and a study questionnaire. Recovered participants in ImmuneRACE Cohort 3 were defined by two consecutive negative NP/OP PCR tests, clearance by a healthcare professional, or resolution of symptoms. In the prospective study, whole blood, serum and a nasopharyngeal or oropharyngeal swab were collected from each participant by mobile phlebotomists. Participants in the prospective study had the option to provide additional blood draws and questionnaires over a roughly two-month period. Prospective study blood samples were shipped either frozen or at room temperature before DNA extraction. TCRbeta CDR3 regions were amplified from genomic DNA using the immunoSEQ Assay, a bias-controlled multiplex PCR. Regarding the original processing steps: Nucleated cell counts per sample were estimated from amplification of reference gene primers within the assay. Sequence reads were collapsed and filtered to measure the absolute abundance of every unique TCRbeta CDR3 rearrangement. For each sample, productive Simpson clonality was calculated as the square root of Simpson's diversity index over productive rearrangements. TCRdb obtained this table from immuneACCESS and retained in-frame rearrangements with V and J assigned. These tables miss some clones; where compared with another copy, unresolved V genes account for less than half of the shortfall, and the remainder is unexplained. V, J and clone size reflect that table, while D and trimming were determined from the DNA. In this sample the table shows about 180,000 clones, 88% of which occur a single time. Roughly 10% of the sample is held by the ten biggest clonotypes.

The germline V gene yields SGHTA for CDR1 and FQGNSA for CDR2. The CDR3 runs 15 amino acids, cysteine and phenylalanine included. Only the CDR3 DNA is retained, 45 bases long and in frame from the first base. Here V drops 6 bases and J drops 3 bases, and the junction holds 9 bases not matched to any gene. In this chain, TRBV7-2 is recombined with TRBJ2-3, with 7 bases in between that match TRBD2. The clonotype comes from a woman under 30 who had recovered from COVID-19. The specimen sequenced was PBMCs or T cells enriched from blood (not recorded which). The DNA is as follows: TGTGCCAGCAGTCCCGGGGCGGGGGATACAGATACGCAGTATTTT. This codes for CASSPGAGDTDTQYF.